Listed below are T cell receptor beta chains from one sample, sequenced in a study of response to subunit inactivated influenza vaccine. TCRdb reanalysed the RT-PCR reads using MiXCR and keeps one entry per CDR3 protein. The table includes 650,000 to 850,000 distinct CDR3 sequences, over 11% detected once. Source: PBMCs from blood, taken around two weeks before vaccination. The source is a man aged 45 to 65 who received an inactivated influenza vaccine. Each CDR3 is given with its conserved first and last residue. Each record gives: CDR3 length, J gene, V gene, CDR3 protein.

>15|TRBJ2-3|TRBV20-1
CSAPDRGQGTDTQYF
>18|TRBJ2-7|TRBV20-1
CSARVSGGVGAGTYEQYF
>14|TRBJ1-2|TRBV4-2
CASSQDRTGEGYTF
>18|TRBJ2-3|TRBV20-1
CSARVRPWTSDSTDTQYF
>15|TRBJ2-7|TRBV7-2
CASSPLYRGAYEQYF
>16|TRBJ2-3|TRBV9
CASGLTSGASTDTQYF
>12|TRBJ2-3|TRBV29-1
CSVLDGTDTQYF
>15|TRBJ2-7|TRBV7-8
CASSPVEGNAYEQYF
>13|TRBJ2-7|TRBV27
CATAWRGSYEQYF
>14|TRBJ2-7|TRBV7-2
CASSLVTRSREQYF
>13|TRBJ2-1|TRBV6-5
CASSSFYYNEQFF
>15|TRBJ2-1|TRBV21-1
CTSSILQGAENEQFF
>14|TRBJ1-1|TRBV28
CASSLSPTGGEAFF
>14|TRBJ2-1|TRBV20-1
CSARVLAGVAEQFF
>15|TRBJ2-7|TRBV7-2
CASSAASGGLYEQYF
>14|TRBJ2-2|TRBV30
CAWRGRTNTGELFF
>14|TRBJ2-1|TRBV2
CASRAGGAGYEQFF
>14|TRBJ1-6|TRBV12-3/TRBV12-4
CASSSGNGGSPLHF
>13|TRBJ2-2|TRBV7-2
CASSAGPTGELFF
>15|TRBJ2-3|TRBV4-3
CASSQVGGHPDTQYF
>16|TRBJ2-7|TRBV10-3
CAIKRAGTQSSYEQYF
>13|TRBJ1-1|TRBV9
CASSVHLNTEAFF
>13|TRBJ1-1|TRBV12-5
CASGRNMNTEAFF
>12|TRBJ1-5|TRBV28
CASSFGREPQHF
>16|TRBJ2-1|TRBV7-9
CASSPHSGRVIDEQFF
>19|TRBJ2-1|TRBV11-2
CASSLGVALASGFHNEQFF
>15|TRBJ2-4|TRBV10-3
CASGLGGGRENIQYF
>13|TRBJ1-5|TRBV6-2/TRBV6-3
CASSTVGRVPQHF
>16|TRBJ2-7|TRBV12-3/TRBV12-4
CASSTRTSGRGREQYF
>13|TRBJ2-7|TRBV7-2
CASSPGPDYEQYF
>14|TRBJ2-4|TRBV5-1
CASGSGQAKNIQYF
>15|TRBJ2-7|TRBV2
CASSKSSGNSYEQYF
>18|TRBJ2-7|TRBV28
CASSLGLAGGTSSYEQYF
>13|TRBJ2-1|TRBV7-9
CASQGPLYNEQFF
>15|TRBJ1-5|TRBV9
CASSGTGGDNQPQHF
>14|TRBJ2-7|TRBV3-1
CASSQVGRPDEQYF
>13|TRBJ2-7|TRBV6-5
CASSYTISGEQYF
>12|TRBJ2-7|TRBV20-1
CSASRESFGQYF
>12|TRBJ2-2|TRBV20-1
CSVSGDTGELFF
>16|TRBJ2-1|TRBV14
CASSHHGTATYNEQFF
>17|TRBJ2-7|TRBV20-1
CSARPGLAGGLSGEQYF
>15|TRBJ1-2|TRBV6-1
CASRSGRRTNYGYTF